Following are 25 T cell receptor beta chains from one sample sequenced in a study of blood T cells in healthy people across ages (dated by TCRdb to about 2015). Receptor libraries were prepared by 5' RACE. The data were produced on an Illumina HiSeq 2500. A second about 7 to 11 cycle PCR used a sample-barcoded 5' primer and a J-beta primer mix. The public reads were reanalyzed by TCRdb: fastp trimming at Q25, MiXCR alignment, in-frame beta chains only. Rows merge per CDR3 protein into single entries with the most common DNA and genes. The sample includes 800,000 to 950,000 distinct CDR3 sequences, with around 48% observed a single time. Of the sample, around an eighth falls within the top ten clones. The sample consisted of blood. The receptor source for this set is a man aged 25-40 years in good health.

Only a few counts were recorded for this clonotype. The chain is built from TRBV6-5 and TRBJ1-6, with D uncertain. The CDR3 is 16 amino acids. Between the trimmed V and J ends, which lost 2 bases and 3 bases, there was a span of 11 bases. Germline CDR1 and CDR2: MNHEY and SVGAGI. The CDR3 region is CASSYGAAGYNSPLHF. The CDR3 DNA reads as TGTGCCAGCAGTTACGGTGCTGCAGGCTATAATTCACCCCTCCACTTT.

A few counts support this clonotype. This chain uses TRBV13 with TRBJ2-7, with no clear D. Germline CDR1 is PRHDT and CDR2 is FYEKMQ (reference sequence). The germline V and J ends were trimmed by 5 bases and 3 bases, with 14 bases remaining between them. This CDR3 comprises 14 residues. CDR3 sequence reads: CASSPDGRIYEQYF. The CDR3, as DNA: TGTGCCAGCAGCCCCGACGGCCGTATCTACGAGCAGTACTTC.

This clonotype was seen just once. One end of the junction varies from germline; a read error may be responsible. The rearrangement joins TRBV4-3 to TRBJ2-3; D tentatively reads TRBD1 or TRBD2 (5 bases each). Germline V gene sequence: CDR1 LGHNA, CDR2 YSLEER. This CDR3 comprises 14 residues. CDR3 loop: CACSLGASTDTQYF. The DNA of the CDR3 is TGCGCCTGCAGCCTCGGGGCTTCTACAGATACGCAGTATTTT.

This sequence joins TRBV24-1 and TRBJ2-3; perhaps TRBD1 as D (6 bases). V lost 9 bases and J 2 bases, leaving 14 bases between the germline ends. The CDR3 is made up of 14 amino acids. Germline-derived CDR1 and CDR2 are KGHDR and SFDVKD. CDR3 sequence reads: CATRQGGNTDTQYF. The CDR3 DNA reads as TGTGCCACCCGCCAAGGGGGAAACACAGATACGCAGTATTTT.

A few counts support this clonotype. V is TRBV4-2 and J is TRBJ2-7; D call uncertain. The V end lost 0 bases, the J end lost 2 bases, and 14 bases lay between the germline ends. The germline V gene encodes CDR1 LGHNA and CDR2 YNFKEQ. The CDR3 sequence is 16 residues long. CDR3 in amino acids: CASSQDPRSQTYEQYF. CDR3 coding DNA: TGTGCCAGCAGCCAAGATCCACGGAGCCAGACCTACGAGCAGTACTTC.

The V call is TRBV4-3, the J call TRBJ2-7, with D possibly being TRBD1 (5 bases). Germline CDR1 LGHNA, CDR2 YSLEER. This CDR3 has 14 amino acids. Deletions cut 0 bases from V and 6 bases from J, with 12 bases between. The CDR3 spells CASSQDRRVGEQYF. In nucleotides, the CDR3 is TGCGCCAGCAGCCAAGATCGCAGGGTCGGCGAGCAGTACTTC.

The gene calls are TRBV6-6 and TRBJ2-7, with TRBD1 matching over 9 bases. This CDR3 has 16 amino acids. V gave up 3 bases and J gave up 2 bases; unmatched junction bases: 8. Germline loops: CDR1 MNHNY, CDR2 SVGAGI (reference sequence). The DNA for the CDR3 is TGTGCCAGCAGTTATAACCGGGACAGGGCCCCCTACGAGCAGTACTTC. Residues: CASSYNRDRAPYEQYF.

This sequence joins TRBV5-1 and TRBJ1-2; the D gene is possibly TRBD1 (6 bases). Germline loops: CDR1 SGHRS, CDR2 YFSETQ. This CDR3 is built from 18 residues. V was clipped by 0 bases and J by 3 bases, with 21 bases between them. CDR3 DNA sequence: TGCGCCAGCAGCTTGGGCGGAGAGGGGGGCTTCTTCGACTATGGCTACACCTTC. Encoded protein: CASSLGGEGGFFDYGYTF.

CDR3 sequence reads: CASSADRGPNYGYTF. CDR3 nucleotides: TGTGCCAGCAGTGCTGACAGGGGGCCTAACTATGGCTACACCTTC. The chain links TRBV6-1 to TRBJ1-2; 10 bases align to TRBD1. CDR1 MNHNS and CDR2 SASEGT come from the germline V gene. The CDR3 runs to 15 residues. Trimming took 4 bases from V and 0 from J; bases not matched to a gene: 2.

In its sample, this clonotype was seen once. This chain joins TRBV3-1 and TRBJ1-1; possibly TRBD1 for D (5 bases). The CDR3 has 16 amino acids. Trimming took 5 bases from V and 4 from J, leaving 20 bases between them. CDR1 LGHDT and CDR2 YNNKEL come from the germline V gene (reference sequence). CDR3 sequence: CASSASLTGGSTEAFF. The CDR3, as DNA: TGTGCCAGCAGCGCTTCTCTAACTGGGGGGAGCACTGAAGCTTTCTTT.

This clonotype was found a few times. The V call is TRBV20-1, the J call TRBJ2-3; D gene uncertain. This CDR3 is built from 13 residues. The germline CDR1 and CDR2 sequences are DFQATT and SNEGSKA (reference sequence). Trimming shortened V by 1 base and J by 0 bases, and 5 bases separated the two germline ends. CDR3 sequence reads: CSARAASTDTQYF. CDR3 nucleotide sequence: TGCAGTGCTAGAGCGGCAAGCACAGATACGCAGTATTTT.

In this sample, this clonotype turned up a few times. The rearrangement joins TRBV20-1 to TRBJ2-3; 14 bases map to TRBD2. J was trimmed by 3 bases and V by 5 bases; bases with no gene match: 7. The CDR3 contains 16 residues. CDR1 and CDR2 (germline): DFQATT, SNEGSKA (reference sequence). The CDR3 protein is CSAPPTSGGVTDTQYF. The CDR3 DNA is TGCAGTGCTCCCCCGACTAGCGGGGGGGTAACAGATACGCAGTATTTT.

This clonotype was seen more than once but under ten times. The chain recombines TRBV20-1 with TRBJ2-7; D is unclear. V was shortened by 6 bases and J by 5 bases, with 17 bases between the two germline ends. Germline values: CDR1 DFQATT, CDR2 SNEGSKA (reference sequence). CDR3 length: 13 amino acids. CDR3 loop: CSAGPTERNEQYF. The DNA for the CDR3 is TGCAGTGCAGGTCCTACCGAAAGGAACGAGCAGTACTTC.

The rearrangement uses TRBV9 and TRBJ2-7, with a weak D call TRBD2 (6 bases). CDR1 SGDLS and CDR2 YYNGEE come from the germline V gene. The length of the CDR3 is 14 residues. V was trimmed by 2 bases and J by 6 bases, leaving 15 bases between them. CDR3 bases: TGTGCCAGCAGCGTCGGGAGTTGGGGGACCGAGCAGTACTTC. Amino acid sequence: CASSVGSWGTEQYF.

This clonotype was observed a handful of times. The chain joins TRBV18 to TRBJ2-7, with TRBD1 identical over 10 bases. In germline, CDR1 is KGHSH, CDR2 LQKENI. This CDR3 has 15 residues. V gave up 6 bases and J gave up 4 bases; unmatched junction bases: 9. CDR3 coding DNA: TGTGCCAGCTCCCAACAACCGGGACAGGGGTACGAGCAGTACTTC. It codes for CASSQQPGQGYEQYF.

The rearrangement joins TRBV11-2 to TRBJ2-5; no reliable D call. The J call may be in error: the DNA end matches TRBJ2-7 better. The CDR3 is 11 amino acids. Looked up from germline, CDR1 is SGHAT and CDR2 is FQNNGV. CDR3 nucleotide sequence: TGTGCCAGCAGCGACATACGCGAGCAGTACTTC. It translates to CASSDIREQYF.

The chain uses TRBV7-6 and TRBJ2-4; D could derive from TRBD1 or TRBD2 (5 bases each). The ends were cut back, 9 bases at V and 1 base at J, with 13 bases in the middle. The germline V gene encodes CDR1 SGHVS and CDR2 FNYEAQ. The CDR3 loop spans 14 amino acids. DNA for the CDR3: TGTGCCAGGACGGGGCCCTCGGCCAAAAACATTCAGTACTTC. It yields the protein CARTGPSAKNIQYF.

Only a few counts were recorded for this clonotype. The chain employs TRBV5-1 and TRBJ1-2; perhaps TRBD1 as D (5 bases). The CDR3 is 14 residues long. CDR1 is SGHRS and CDR2 is YFSETQ in the germline V gene. The V gene lost 0 bases and the J gene lost 8 bases, with 14 bases spanning the gap. This CDR3 reads CASSLAGTVGGYTF. In DNA, the CDR3 is TGCGCCAGCAGCTTGGCCGGGACGGTAGGAGGCTACACCTTC.

In this sample, this clonotype turned up a few times. This chain connects TRBV5-6 to TRBJ2-1; D may match TRBD1 or TRBD2 (5 bases each). The CDR3 length is 15 residues. The germline CDR1 and CDR2 sequences are SGHDT and YYEEEE. V was shortened by 5 bases and J by 5 bases, with 17 bases between the two germline ends. CDR3 sequence (DNA): TGTGCCAGCAGTTTCCGGGACCTCTGGGACAATGAGCAGTTCTTC. Encoded protein: CASSFRDLWDNEQFF.

The chain is built from TRBV21-1 and TRBJ2-3; TRBD2 is the table's D call and was not checked against the DNA. TRBV21-1 is labeled a pseudogene. The CDR3 is 16 amino acids. CDR3: CASSKRPSGGEGTQYF. The CDR3 nucleotides read TGTGCCAGCAGCAAACGGCCTAGCGGGGGGGAAGGTACGCAGTATTTT.

The chain combines TRBV5-1 with TRBJ1-4; no clear D. Germline CDR1 is SGHRS and CDR2 is YFSETQ. The CDR3 covers 15 residues. Trimming took off 0 bases at V and 8 bases at J, with 14 bases between the two ends. DNA of the CDR3: TGCGCCAGCAGCTTGGACCAGGTGTGGGGAGAAAAACTGTTTTTT. Translating it yields CASSLDQVWGEKLFF.

This chain links TRBV20-1 with TRBJ2-1, with no clear D. Trimming left V 5 bases short and J 0 bases short, with 11 bases between. The CDR3 sequence is 14 residues long. From germline, CDR1 is DFQATT and CDR2 SNEGSKA (reference sequence). The CDR3 coding sequence is TGCAGTGCTGAAAGGATTTACTCCTACAATGAGCAGTTCTTC. Amino acids: CSAERIYSYNEQFF.

This clonotype has just a few counts. The V and J genes are TRBV12-3 or TRBV12-4 and TRBJ2-7; 7 positions match TRBD1. The CDR3 has 12 residues. J was trimmed by 3 bases and V by 7 bases; bases with no gene match: 3. The CDR3 sequence is CASKAGGYEQYF. CDR3 coding DNA: TGTGCCAGCAAGGCAGGGGGCTACGAGCAGTACTTC.

This sequence joins TRBV6-6 and TRBJ2-5; D may be TRBD1 (7 bases). V lost 5 bases, J lost 4 bases, and 14 bases lay in between. This CDR3 region has 14 residues. The germline CDR1 and CDR2 sequences are MNHNY and SVGAGI (reference sequence). DNA for the CDR3: TGTGCCAGCAGTCCTGGGACAGCGGGAGAGACCCAGTACTTC. Its protein product is CASSPGTAGETQYF.

This clonotype was seen only a few times. The genes are TRBV20-1 and TRBJ2-3; 10 nucleotides agree with TRBD2. Trimming at V came to 4 bases and at J to 4 bases, leaving 8 bases not matched to a gene. This CDR3 is 15 amino acids long. Germline V gene sequence: CDR1 DFQATT, CDR2 SNEGSKA (reference sequence). The CDR3 protein is CSATPSSGGSDTQYF. The CDR3 coding sequence is TGCAGTGCTACCCCGAGTAGCGGGGGGTCAGATACGCAGTATTTT.